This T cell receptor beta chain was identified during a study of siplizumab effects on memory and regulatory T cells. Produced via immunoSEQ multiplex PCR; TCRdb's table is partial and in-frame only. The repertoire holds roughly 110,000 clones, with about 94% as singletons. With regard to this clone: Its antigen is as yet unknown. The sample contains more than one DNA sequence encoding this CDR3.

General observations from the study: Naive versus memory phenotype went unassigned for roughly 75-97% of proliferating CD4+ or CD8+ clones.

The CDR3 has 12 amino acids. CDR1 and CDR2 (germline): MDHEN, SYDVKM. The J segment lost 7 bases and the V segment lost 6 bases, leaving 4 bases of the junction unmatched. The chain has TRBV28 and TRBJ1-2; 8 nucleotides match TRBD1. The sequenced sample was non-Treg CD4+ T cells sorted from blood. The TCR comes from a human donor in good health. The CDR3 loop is CASSLQGAGYTF. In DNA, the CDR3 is TGTGCCAGCAGCCTTCAGGGGGCTGGCTACACCTTC.